What follows describes a single T cell receptor (beta chain). No cognate antigen has been identified for it. Base quality data are lacking; no much larger clone is found one base away. In the germline V gene, CDR1 corresponds to SQVTM and CDR2 to ANQGSEA. Trimming takes 7 bases from V and 0 bases from J, and the germline ends sit 7 bases apart. The CDR3, from cysteine to phenylalanine, totals 12 residues. Only CDR3 DNA remains: 36 bases, in frame from the first base. The cohort consisted of some 670 healthy bone marrow donors. At the time of sampling, all cohort members were nominally healthy, though unrecorded immune exposures were likely present. The donor was CMV seronegative and belonged to the group of over 300 seronegative cohort members. Each donor provided a peripheral blood sample, and peripheral blood mononuclear cells were used for TCR beta sequencing. The Qiagen DNeasy Blood Extraction Kit was used to extract genomic DNA from the blood cell samples.

The sample comes from a study of cytomegalovirus exposure and HLA in healthy donors (dated by TCRdb to between 2016 and 2019). With regard to the full study: An earlier analysis of roughly 630 of the donors reported 250 to 350 Gb of sequence data and more than 90 million unique TCR beta sequences from about 179 million T cells. The aim of the study was to test whether cataloging public T cell receptors could identify signatures of past pathogen exposure. Every discovery cohort repertoire had been produced on one sequencing platform. Because of strong linkage in the cohort, roughly five DR-DQ haplotypes were treated as single units for association and clustering. To decide whether each TCR beta V gene segment behaved as functional or pseudogenic, an earlier analysis of some 570 of the donors relied on high-throughput TCR beta sequencing. Class I and class II HLA loci were covered by the typing at four-digit resolution. The later analysis used no new phenotypic data to find candidate immune exposures, relying instead on TCR beta sequences and their occurrence across donors. Among about 400 genotyped donors of the cohort, an average of around 250,000 unique TCR beta nucleotide sequences was sequenced per donor, of which approximately 18% were non-productive. In a later analysis, previously published TCR beta repertoires from roughly 710 donors were re-analyzed and high-resolution HLA genotyping was added so that TCR occurrence patterns could be studied. Besides the first cohort of around 700 subjects, a separate validation cohort made up of about 120 different subjects was used. The T cell repertoires of 670 or so subjects were profiled by immunosequencing and related to cytomegalovirus serostatus. Donor age, sex, ethnicity and CMV serostatus were compiled together with the repertoire data. Of the roughly 400 genotyped donors, 75% to 85% were placed in the genetic ancestry cluster associated with self-reported Caucasian donors. A later genetic analysis used genome-wide SNP genotypes for about 65% of the 666 donors, treating that subset as a discovery cohort. Typing coverage differed by locus: A, B, C, DRB1 and DQB1 were typed in roughly 620-640 donors, DQA1 in roughly 500, DPA1 in around 600, and DPB1 in approximately 450. Roughly 300 gigabases of sequencing data and roughly 81 million unique TCR sequences made up an early release that covered fewer than 650 HLA-typed donors. To predict cytomegalovirus infection status, the study combined high-throughput TCR immunosequencing, statistical association of individual TCRs with disease status, and machine learning. Overall study results and their limits: CMV serostatus was the only immune exposure information available for the cohort. Most CMV-associated TCR beta chains appeared to be HLA-restricted in a later analysis, and the HLA associations seemed to be driven largely by CMV exposure. While some public TCRs were present in many individuals, most TCR sequences turned up only very rarely across donors. Because counts were too low, seventeen rarely observed V segments, including chromosome 9 orphons, were left out of the earlier analysis of several hundred of the donors. An earlier analysis of several hundred of the donors showed that most TCR beta V segments appeared in productive rearrangements either about 87% or about 30% of the time, which broadly matched IMGT annotations. In both the original and validation cohorts, the classifier was reported to diagnose cytomegalovirus status with high specificity and sensitivity. A total of fewer than 200 TCR beta chains were listed by the study as associated with cytomegalovirus. Sequencing depth was assumed to be roughly uniform across donors in the presence/absence analyses, though that assumption may not hold. According to the authors, the approach could potentially be generalized to other disease states and immunological phenotypes. A further reported finding was that TCR beta sequences accurately predicted the HLA-A and HLA-B alleles for most subjects in the first cohort. In this cohort, only TCR beta chains were sequenced, and detectable features were limited by the absence of alpha or paired-chain data. Several of the top co-occurrence clusters appeared to be linked to parvovirus B19, influenza, CMV and Epstein-Barr virus, according to a later analysis. Some IMGT-functional V segments, including TRBV6-2 and TRBV6-3, could not be told apart with the 87-base-pair reads, so those segments were excluded. In a later analysis, TCR association rates were found to vary across HLA loci, with the most associated TCRs seen for DRB1 alleles and the fewest for HLA-C alleles. A later analysis found that HLA-associated TCR beta chains were more clonally expanded and had lower generation probabilities than equally common non-associated chains. Because some donors lacked HLA typing at each locus, the association tests relied only on the typed subset. Compared with the approximately 720-donor mean, donors in an Asian-associated ancestry cluster had fewer N-insertions in productive TCRs, according to a later genetic analysis. A later analysis associated about 18,000 TCR beta sequences with specific HLA alleles at a false discovery rate of 0.05. Linkage disequilibrium might explain the correlated functional status among segregating V segments, but an unknown experimental factor could not be excluded. V-gene and J-gene trimming of TCR beta chains was associated with a missense DCLRE1C variant in a later genetic analysis, and the association was replicated in an independent cohort. Strong co-occurrence of HLA alleles, especially DR and DQ, made assigning TCR associations to individual alleles difficult. A cluster of highly shared sequence variants was judged likely to be a technical artifact of the sequencing pipeline. In vitro tests confirmed that three of the cytomegalovirus-associated TCR beta chains recognize cytomegalovirus antigens.

Library creation used the immunoSEQ multiplex PCR assay. A mixture of 60 forward primers for TCR Vbeta segments and 13 reverse primers for TCR Jbeta segments was used in the multiplex PCR. A multiplex PCR assay on genomic DNA amplified the CDR3 region of rearranged TCR beta genes. The amplified TCR beta libraries were sequenced on the Illumina HiSeq System as 87-base-pair reads. The authors' analysis ran thus. A later analysis tallied 75 million to 85 million unique TCR beta chains across the 640 or so repertoires, and approximately 9.9 million of those chains were shared by two or more donors. A nearest-neighbor algorithm error-corrected the raw reads and collapsed the reads into unique sequences, merging closely related sequences to remove PCR and sequencing errors. Alignment of CDR3 sequences to IMGT reference sequences was used to assign V, D and J gene segments. For a sequence to be retained, at least a six-nucleotide match to both a V gene segment and a J gene segment was required. Rearrangements were called productive when the CDR3 lacked stop codons and stayed in frame with V and J; all others were non-productive. CDR3 was defined by IMGT convention, running from the second conserved V-encoded cysteine to the conserved J-encoded phenylalanine. The earlier analysis of fewer than 750 of the donors excluded sequences that lacked an unambiguous match to a single V gene segment. An earlier analysis of 587 of the donors called V segments functional above 56.7% productive rearrangements and segregating when the between-donor standard deviation exceeded 5%. A statistical classification framework was built for diagnosing cytomegalovirus status from the catalog of TCR beta chain sequences. A later analysis assigned V and J genes by comparing TCR nucleotide sequences with IMGT/GENE-DB human TR gene sequences. A later analysis assigned CDR3 sequences and most-parsimonious VDJ recombination scenarios with the TCRdist pipeline. In a later analysis, each TCR beta chain was defined by its CDR3 amino acid sequence together with its V-gene family, and reads without a unique V-gene family were excluded. To address suspected cross-contamination and a sequencing artifact, a later analysis removed some 620 highly shared, low-generation-probability nucleotide sequences. In a later analysis, a clonal expansion index for each public chain was calculated from normalized within-repertoire ranks of inferred template counts. Generation probabilities in a later analysis came from a VDJ recombination model fitted to out-of-frame rearrangements, and those results were checked against IGoR. In a later analysis, TCR-TCR, TCR-HLA and TCR-CMV co-occurrence was scored with hypergeometric tests, and a repertoire-size bias correction was applied to TCR pairs. To estimate false discovery rates, a later analysis permuted the HLA or CMV assignments 20 times. In a later analysis, co-occurring TCRs were grouped using DBSCAN, and TCRdist sequence similarity was added for clustering within HLA-allele-positive subsets. Repertoires with fewer than 30,000 or more than 120,000 public chains, plus five repertoires with anomalous nucleotide sharing, were excluded from co-occurrence clustering. The table was pulled from immuneACCESS by TCRdb, which kept in-frame rearrangements only. Such tables lose some clones; where checked, under half of the loss comes from unresolved V genes, and the rest has no known cause. V and J calls and clone size are copied from that table; D and trimming were computed from the DNA. Recorded for this sample are more than 80,000 clones; over 60% of them occurred a single time. The ten largest clonotypes hold roughly 4.2% of the sample.

This clonotype was sampled from a man in his 60s in good health and CMV-seronegative. The sequence is built from TRBV29-1 and TRBJ2-1; matching of 5 bases hints at TRBD1 as the D gene. The sequenced sample consisted of PBMCs. In nucleotides, the sequence is TGCAGCGGGGGCGGCTCCTACAATGAGCAGTTCTTC. It is translated as CSGGGSYNEQFF.